This T cell receptor beta chain was identified during a study of Ad26.COV2.S vaccination and SARS-CoV-2 variants. Study results and limitations: Placebo recipients had lower spike-specific TCR breadth than vaccine recipients.

As to treatment: 15 to 20 received Ad26.COV2.S at low or high dose, single or two shots; about 5 received placebo; per-sample allocation not given. It was on day 63 after the first vaccine or placebo injection that samples were taken. Adults aged 18-55 years in Boston included the donor. Concerning this clone itself: Its antigen is unidentified.

The length of the CDR3 is 15 residues. The V gene end was trimmed by 1 base and the J gene end by 2 bases; junction bases not matched to a gene: 0. Germline values: CDR1 LNHNV, CDR2 YYDKDF (reference sequence). Method: immunoSEQ multiplex PCR; TCRdb's copy keeps in-frame clones and lacks some. The data contain around 300,000 clones, around 88% of them singletons. The chain combines TRBV15 with TRBJ1-4, with 8 bases aligning to TRBD1. The specimen was peripheral blood, collected in a trial of Ad26.COV2.S vaccine versus placebo. The sequence was obtained from a person aged 18-65 years who received the Ad26.COV2.S COVID-19 vaccine or a placebo. This chain's CDR3 is CATSRGTGTNEKLFF. DNA for the CDR3: TGTGCCACCAGCAGAGGGACAGGGACTAATGAAAAACTGTTTTTT.